A single sample gave rise to the 31 T cell receptor beta chains below, sequenced in a study of blood T cell repertoires in COVID-19. Produced via immunoSEQ multiplex PCR; TCRdb's table is partial and in-frame only. The top ten hold 25% to 30% of the sample, which has tens of thousands of clones, over 75% seen once. The specimen was peripheral blood. These receptors all stem from a human donor in a cohort sampled during active COVID-19.

This clone was recorded only once. The chain combines TRBV19 with TRBJ2-3, with TRBD2 identical over 10 bases. There are 15 residues in the CDR3. Germline V gives CDR1 LNHDA, CDR2 SQIVND (reference sequence). With V trimmed by 6 bases and J by 5 bases, 8 bases remained unmatched. CDR3 in DNA: TGTGCCAGTAGACACACCGGGACTAGCGTAGATACGCAGTATTTT. This sequence encodes CASRHTGTSVDTQYF.

This sequence joins TRBV24-1 and TRBJ2-7; 9 nucleotides match TRBD2. The CDR3 extends over 15 amino acids. The J segment lost 1 base and the V segment lost 9 bases, leaving 9 bases of the junction unmatched. Germline V gives CDR1 KGHDR, CDR2 SFDVKD. In nucleotides, the CDR3 is TGTGCCACCGGTAGGCTAGCGGGGTTTTCCTACGAGCAGTACTTC. It is translated as CATGRLAGFSYEQYF.

CDR3 residues: CASSGASGSSYEQYF. The CDR3 nucleotides read TGTGCCAGCAGTGGAGCTAGCGGGAGTTCCTACGAGCAGTACTTC. This rearrangement joins TRBV28 to TRBJ2-7; 10 bases are shared with TRBD2. Germline CDR1 reads MDHEN; CDR2 reads SYDVKM. The CDR3 covers 15 residues. V was clipped by 5 bases and J by 1 base; unmatched bases: 5.

The rearrangement joins TRBV5-1 to TRBJ1-2, with 10 nucleotides matching TRBD1. CDR1 and CDR2 from the germline V gene are SGHRS and YFSETQ. The CDR3 has 13 amino acids. V dropped 4 bases and J dropped 8; count of bases not matched to a gene: 5. As DNA, the CDR3 is TGCGCCAGCAGCCCCGGGACAGGGGAAGGCTACACCTTC. Translation: CASSPGTGEGYTF.

The chain has TRBV4-1 and TRBJ2-5; 13 nucleotides align to TRBD2. Trimming cost V 2 bases and J 3 bases; bases outside gene matches: 9. The CDR3 has 18 residues. Germline lookup yields CDR1 MGHRA and CDR2 YSYEKL. Here the CDR3 reads CASSQRTSGSTGKETQYF. The CDR3 DNA reads TGCGCCAGCAGCCAAAGGACTAGCGGGAGTACGGGAAAAGAGACCCAGTACTTC.

CDR3 amino acids: CASSLADTQYF. CDR3 DNA: TGTGCCAGCTCTCTAGCAGATACGCAGTATTTT. V is TRBV2 and J is TRBJ2-3; D unresolved. Trimming took off 8 bases at V and 4 bases at J, with 7 bases between the two ends. Germline CDR1 reads SNHLY; CDR2 reads FYNNEI. The CDR3 covers 11 residues.

The chain uses TRBV5-1 and TRBJ1-3, with a weak D call TRBD1 (6 bases). The CDR3 spans 16 residues. V was cut by 0 bases and J by 0 bases, with 10 bases left in between. The germline V gene encodes CDR1 SGHRS and CDR2 YFSETQ. CDR3 loop: CASSLEMTGSGNTIYF. The CDR3 region has the DNA TGCGCCAGCAGCTTGGAAATGACAGGCTCTGGAAACACCATATATTTT. Together with reference TRBV5-1 and TRBJ1-3, the CDR3 gives the full variable domain: KAGVTQTPRYLIKTRGQQVTLSCSPISGHRSVSWYQQTPGQGLQFLFEYFSETQRNKGNFPGRFSGRQFSNSRSEMNVSTLELGDSALYLCASSLEMTGSGNTIYFGEGSWLTVV.

V gene TRBV24-1 combines with J gene TRBJ2-4, with TRBD1 as a possible D gene (6 bases). There are 16 residues in the CDR3. Germline CDR1 is KGHDR and CDR2 is SFDVKD. The germline V and J ends were trimmed by 3 bases and 0 bases, with 11 bases remaining between them. Here the CDR3 DNA reads TGTGCCACCAGTGATCTACAGGGCCTAGCCAAAAACATTCAGTACTTC. It translates to CATSDLQGLAKNIQYF.

J is TRBJ1-2 and V is TRBV6-6, with TRBD1 identical over 8 bases. Trimming removed 2 bases from V and 6 bases from J; junction bases left unmatched: 8. Germline V gene sequence: CDR1 MNHNY, CDR2 SVGAGI (reference sequence). The CDR3 runs to 15 residues. The CDR3 DNA follows: TGTGCCAGCAGTTACCGCCAGGGGGCGCTTAATGGCTACACCTTC. It translates to CASSYRQGALNGYTF.

Only a few counts were recorded for this clone. V and J are TRBV5-1 and TRBJ2-7; 10 nucleotides agree with TRBD2. V lost 0 bases to trimming and J lost 4 bases; unmatched junction nucleotides: 1. Germline values: CDR1 SGHRS, CDR2 YFSETQ. CDR3 length equals 14 residues. The chain's CDR3 is CASSLGTSGYEQYF. In DNA, the CDR3 is TGCGCCAGCAGCTTGGGGACTAGCGGTTACGAGCAGTACTTC.

The rearrangement joins TRBV11-1 to TRBJ2-3; TRBD1 aligns across 8 bases. Germline V gene sequence: CDR1 SGHAT, CDR2 FQDESV (reference sequence). Germline trimming cut 2 bases from V and 6 bases from J; bases unmatched to any gene: 7. The CDR3 covers 15 residues. CDR3 nucleotides: TGTGCCAGCAGCTTACCCGGGACAGGTTGGGATACGCAGTATTTT. Translation gives CASSLPGTGWDTQYF.

In this sample, this clone turned up once. The chain links TRBV5-1 to TRBJ1-5; TRBD1 matches at 8 bases. The CDR3 has 14 residues. In germline, CDR1 is SGHRS, CDR2 YFSETQ. J was trimmed by 5 bases and V by 5 bases; bases with no gene match: 6. CDR3 sequence reads: CASRAGTGDQPQHF. The CDR3 nucleotides are TGCGCCAGCAGAGCCGGGACAGGAGATCAGCCCCAGCATTTT. Combining the CDR3 with reference TRBV5-1 and TRBJ1-5 gives the whole variable domain KAGVTQTPRYLIKTRGQQVTLSCSPISGHRSVSWYQQTPGQGLQFLFEYFSETQRNKGNFPGRFSGRQFSNSRSEMNVSTLELGDSALYLCASRAGTGDQPQHFGDGTRLSIL.

The V call is TRBV5-6, the J call TRBJ2-7; TRBD1 agrees at 8 bases. The CDR3 is 15 residues long. Trimming cost V 0 bases and J 9 bases; bases outside gene matches: 11. Germline CDR1 SGHDT, CDR2 YYEEEE. The CDR3 nucleotides are TGTGCCAGCAGCTTGGACGGACAGGGAAGCTTTGGGCAGTACTTC. Translation: CASSLDGQGSFGQYF.

The rearrangement uses TRBV10-2 and TRBJ2-7, with 9 nucleotides matching TRBD2. Germline-derived CDR1 and CDR2 are WSHSY and SAAADI. CDR3 length equals 14 residues. The ends lost 7 bases at V and 7 bases at J; junction bases unmatched: 11. CDR3 nucleotide sequence: TGCGCCAGCAAAAGGACTAGCGAGAGGGTTGAGCAGTACTTC. It codes for CASKRTSERVEQYF.

The CDR3 protein is CASSEMGGPSSYEQYF. The CDR3 bases are TGTGCCAGCAGTGAAATGGGGGGGCCGAGCTCCTACGAGCAGTACTTC. This sequence joins TRBV2 and TRBJ2-7, with D perhaps TRBD2 (7 bases). The CDR3 loop spans 16 amino acids. V was clipped by 2 bases and J by 0 bases, with 14 bases between them. Looked up from germline, CDR1 is SNHLY and CDR2 is FYNNEI.

The genes are TRBV18 and TRBJ2-3; 10 bases are shared with TRBD1. The CDR3 extends over 18 amino acids. Germline CDR1 is KGHSH and CDR2 is LQKENI. V lost 2 bases and J lost 3; bases outside the gene matches: 11. CDR3 nucleotide sequence: TGTGCCAGCTCACCAGCTCTCCCGGGACAGGGGACTACAGATACGCAGTATTTT. Amino acid sequence: CASSPALPGQGTTDTQYF.

This clone was observed a handful of times. The CDR3 nucleotides are TGTGCCAGCAGCCAAGCGGACAGAAATGGCTACACCTTC. Translating it yields CASSQADRNGYTF. The gene calls are TRBV4-2 and TRBJ1-2, with a weak D call TRBD1 (6 bases). Trimming removed 1 base at V and 6 bases at J, with 9 bases between. The germline CDR1 and CDR2 sequences are LGHNA and YNFKEQ. The CDR3 is 13 residues long.

This clone came up a few times. The chain has TRBV19 and TRBJ2-7; TRBD2 matches 11 bases. The CDR3 has 15 amino acids. J gave up 2 bases and V 6 bases, and 6 bases lay outside the gene matches. Germline lookup yields CDR1 LNHDA and CDR2 SQIVND (reference sequence). Here the CDR3 reads CASSIRLAGPYEQYF. The CDR3 DNA is TGTGCCAGTAGCATTAGACTAGCGGGACCCTACGAGCAGTACTTC.

This clone occurred once. This chain connects TRBV6-5 to TRBJ1-5; possible D gene TRBD1, 5 bases. Trimming pared 4 bases from V and 5 bases from J, leaving 15 bases between. Germline CDR1 and CDR2: MNHEY and SVGAGI. The CDR3 totals 15 residues. CDR3: CASSSGGGIHQPQHF. CDR3 bases: TGTGCCAGCAGTTCGGGGGGAGGGATCCATCAGCCCCAGCATTTT.

The V gene is TRBV7-8, the J gene TRBJ2-5; 10 bases agree with TRBD2. Germline CDR1 SGHVS, CDR2 FQNEAQ. The CDR3 contains 17 residues. With V trimmed by 4 bases and J by 1 base, 9 bases remained unmatched. DNA of the CDR3: TGTGCCAGCAGCTCCCTGGGGAGCGGGAGGGGCCAAGAGACCCAGTACTTC. It encodes CASSSLGSGRGQETQYF.

Of note for this clone: One end of the junction fails to match germline, which may point to a read error. The genes are TRBV28 and TRBJ1-2; the match to TRBD1 covers 9 bases. Germline lookup yields CDR1 MDHEN and CDR2 SYDVKM. The CDR3 has 14 residues. The CDR3 reads CATSGQGRIYGYTF. As DNA, the CDR3 is TGTGCCACCAGTGGACAGGGGAGGATCTATGGCTACACCTTC.

This rearrangement joins TRBV6-2 or TRBV6-3 to TRBJ2-7, with TRBD1 identical over 9 bases. V lost 2 bases, J lost 0 bases, and 8 bases stayed unmatched. The germline V gene has CDR1 MNHEY and CDR2 SVGEGT. The CDR3 contains 17 residues. CDR3 sequence reads: CASSYGGTGYPSYEQYF. The CDR3, as DNA: TGTGCCAGCAGTTACGGCGGGACAGGGTATCCCTCCTACGAGCAGTACTTC.

This clone was picked up one time. The V gene is TRBV19, the J gene TRBJ2-4, with 7 bases aligning to TRBD1. The length of the CDR3 is 16 residues. Germline CDR1 and CDR2: LNHDA and SQIVND (reference sequence). As DNA, the CDR3 is TGTGCTTCGAGTCCCGACAGGGAAAGAGCCAAAAACATTCAGTACTTC. Protein sequence: CASSPDRERAKNIQYF.

The V gene is TRBV27, the J gene TRBJ1-6, with 9 bases lining up with TRBD1. This CDR3 is 15 amino acids long. The V gene end was trimmed by 3 bases and the J gene end by 10 bases; junction bases not matched to a gene: 7. Germline-derived CDR1 and CDR2 are MNHEY and SMNVEV (reference sequence). The CDR3 sequence: CASSFGDRAGSPLHF. The DNA of the CDR3 is TGTGCCAGCAGTTTTGGGGACAGGGCGGGATCACCCCTCCACTTT.

The chain is built from TRBV19 and TRBJ1-5, with TRBD1 matching over 9 bases. This CDR3 spans 17 amino acids. Trimming at V came to 3 bases and at J to 2 bases, leaving 8 bases not matched to a gene. Germline CDR1 LNHDA, CDR2 SQIVND (reference sequence). The chain's CDR3 is CASSMRVRTGGNQPQHF. CDR3 in DNA: TGTGCCAGTAGTATGAGGGTCCGGACAGGGGGCAATCAGCCCCAGCATTTT.

This chain links TRBV3-1 (or the pseudogene TRBV3-2) with TRBJ1-5; tentatively, D is TRBD1 (5 bases). Germline V gene lookup returns CDR1 LGHDT and CDR2 YNNKEL (reference sequence). The CDR3 is made up of 13 amino acids. Trimming pared 1 base from V and 11 bases from J, leaving 12 bases between. The CDR3 region has the DNA TGTGCCAGCAGCCAAGGATCTGGGGCGGCCCAGCATTTT. Translated, it gives CASSQGSGAAQHF.

The rearrangement links TRBV29-1 to TRBJ2-1, with 7 bases fitting TRBD1. Germline CDR1 is SQVTM and CDR2 is ANQGSEA. Trimming removed 7 bases from V and 4 bases from J; junction bases left unmatched: 10. There are 14 residues in the CDR3. The chain's CDR3 is CSGGEGQRYNEQFF. The CDR3 region has the DNA TGCAGCGGAGGAGAGGGACAGAGATACAATGAGCAGTTCTTC.

The chain carries TRBV28 and TRBJ2-7; D remains unclear. Trimming left V 5 bases short and J 5 bases short, with 4 bases between. There are 10 residues in the CDR3. Germline-derived CDR1 and CDR2 are MDHEN and SYDVKM. The CDR3 DNA reads TGTGCCAGCAGTCATCACGAGCAGTACTTC. It translates to CASSHHEQYF.

The chain employs TRBV2 and TRBJ2-1, with 9 bases aligning to TRBD2. V trimming: 6 bases; J trimming: 9 bases; junction bases outside the gene matches: 15. Germline loops: CDR1 SNHLY, CDR2 FYNNEI. The CDR3 runs 16 residues. The CDR3 loop reads CASRATGFAGGGEQFF. The CDR3 DNA reads as TGTGCCAGCAGGGCCACAGGGTTTGCGGGAGGGGGTGAGCAGTTCTTC.

This chain links TRBV7-2 with TRBJ1-1; TRBD1 might be the D (5 bases). This CDR3 is built from 13 residues. CDR1 and CDR2 from the germline V gene are SGHTA and FQGNSA. Trimming stripped 2 bases from V and 5 bases from J, with 9 bases between. The CDR3 protein is CASSLRGDTEAFF. The CDR3 bases are TGTGCCAGCAGCTTAAGGGGTGATACTGAAGCTTTCTTT.

The J gene is TRBJ2-7, the V gene TRBV28; 8 bases map to TRBD1. The length of the CDR3 is 15 residues. Looked up from germline, CDR1 is MDHEN and CDR2 is SYDVKM. V dropped 5 bases and J dropped 1; count of bases not matched to a gene: 7. CDR3 bases: TGTGCCAGCAGTCACCCGGACAGGGATTCCTACGAGCAGTACTTC. Protein: CASSHPDRDSYEQYF.